The sequence of this T cell receptor (beta chain) was determined in a study of T cell responses to AZD1222 COVID-19 vaccine. Study-wide results and caveats: All repertoire sampling was performed exclusively after the peak T cell response. Possibly, clonal diversity was underestimated; donors were largely white British and included more females.

A word on this clone: Its cognate antigen is unknown.

Pooled samples include second doses given at about 4 or 12 weeks. Germline V gene lookup returns CDR1 SGHRS and CDR2 YFSETQ. With V trimmed by 4 bases and J by 3 bases, 7 bases remained unmatched. The CDR3 is made up of 15 amino acids. This table comes from immunoSEQ multiplex PCR, and its TCRdb copy is limited to in-frame clones, with some not included. The sample consists of roughly 140,000 clones, roughly 90% of them appearing once. This TCR derives from an adult who received the AZD1222 COVID-19 vaccine. The source was peripheral blood, collected 28 days after the second AZD1222 dose. This chain uses TRBV5-1 with TRBJ1-1; the match to TRBD1 covers 9 bases. CDR3 sequence reads: CASSREGQGDTEAFF. CDR3 nucleotides: TGCGCCAGCAGCCGGGAGGGACAGGGTGACACTGAAGCTTTCTTT.